This paragraph reports one T cell receptor (beta chain). This clone was seen more than once but under ten times. No cognate antigen has been identified for it. No per-base quality is available; no much larger clone lies one base away. The CDR3 regions of human TCRbeta chains were analyzed by immunosequencing. In the source study's methods: TCRs in the repertoires were compared against a reference library of SARS-CoV-2-specific TCRs that had been generated with the MIRA antigen-specificity platform. Breadth was defined as the fraction of unique TCRs that were SARS-CoV-2-associated. Depth was defined as the fraction of total T cells that were SARS-CoV-2-associated. Each spike-specific TCR was assigned to its reactive spike region and to a CD4 or CD8 class using the MIRA data. Log10-transformed breadth and depth values were compared by one-way ANOVA with Sidak's multiple comparisons tests. TCRdb re-hosts the immuneACCESS table, in-frame sequences only. Its copies lack some clones; in the studies checked, an unresolved V gene accounts for under half of them, and the cause for the rest is not known. V and J calls plus clone size are reproduced from that table; the DNA served to infer D and trimming. In this sample the table shows roughly 70,000 clones, approximately 90% of which occur a single time. More than 4.5% of the sample is in the top ten clones.

This sample was taken from a study of T cell responses to AZD1222 COVID-19 vaccine (dated by TCRdb to 2020 to 2023). In terms of the full investigation: A total of approximately 230 trial participants underwent TCR sequencing, of whom around 200 received two doses of AZD1222 and around 25 received two doses of the MenACWY control vaccine. Enrollment into the trials was organized by age into subgroups of 18-55, 56-69 and 70-plus years, and those subgroups contained approximately 150, 30 and 60 TCR-sequenced participants, respectively.

What the work shows at the level of the full study, not this receptor alone: Nearly half of unique spike-specific TCRs reportedly recognized epitopes outside regions mutated in the B.1.351 and B.1.1.7 variants. Spike-specific TCR breadth and depth rose significantly after two AZD1222 doses compared with day 0 and with MenACWY recipients. Most participants were white British and females outnumbered males, and the authors suggested that clonal diversity may have been underestimated. Because no day 14 peak-response samples were available, repertoires were characterized only after the peak T cell response. In the small 56-69-year group, the increase in depth fell short of significance, most likely because of low power. CD4 TCRs associated with the vaccine covered the entire spike protein, and the dominant responses were in regions 160-218 and 743-854. Conclusions about previously exposed vaccinees are limited, since just 6 or 7 AZD1222 recipients were seropositive for SARS-CoV-2 at baseline.

V loses 0 bases, J loses 5 bases, and the germline ends lie 13 bases apart. The CDR3 contains 15 residues, cysteine and phenylalanine counted. This entry keeps only the CDR3 DNA: 45 bases, framed from base 1. In the germline V gene (reference sequence), CDR1 corresponds to LNHNV and CDR2 to YYDKDF. Taken with the paper, the label for time point translates to: about 28 days (+/-7) after the second vaccine dose. Taken with the paper, the label for treatment or condition translates to: meningococcal conjugate vaccine given as trial control. The vaccinee samples were drawn from two UK trials, COV001 and COV002, one of which was a single-blind randomized controlled phase 2/3 trial testing AZD1222 (ChAdOx1 nCoV-19) in healthy adults. For TCRbeta chain sequencing, PBMC samples from trial participants were taken at day 0 and at day 28 after the second dose.

The chain uses TRBV15 and TRBJ2-5; the D segment could be TRBD2, given 5 matching bases. This sample comprised peripheral blood, obtained 28 days after the second dose of the MenACWY control vaccine. The sequence was collected from an adult who received the MenACWY meningococcal vaccine as a control. CDR3 protein: CATSRDGLASETQYF. The bases are TGTGCCACCAGCAGAGATGGGCTAGCTTCCGAGACCCAGTACTTC.